The T cell receptor beta chain under discussion was sequenced for a study of long-term antiretroviral therapy in people with HIV. United States facilities provided treatment to all participants with HIV. Before they underwent DNA extraction, samples held about 0.95-10 million cryopreserved PBMC. Unmatched junction bases numbered 0, after V lost 5 bases and J lost 7 bases. The CDR3 is 12 amino acids. Germline V gives CDR1 SEHNR, CDR2 FQNEAQ (reference sequence). Sequencing used immunoSEQ v3.0 at survey level. Sequencing used immunoSEQ multiplex PCR; TCRdb keeps in-frame clones, though not all of them. The sample contains 15,000 to 20,000 clones, 70% to 80% of which appear only once. In the case of this clone: The antigen remains undetermined. Other DNA sequences in the same sample also yield this CDR3.

Whole-study findings and limits: Therapy changes, viral resistance and ART adherence were not documented in the available data.

The sample consisted of unsorted PBMCs, taken at the start of antiretroviral therapy, before treatment. The origin of this receptor is a man between 18 and 29 years old with HIV. V usage is TRBV7-9 and J usage is TRBJ1-4, with 8 bases lining up with TRBD1. This CDR3 reads CASSGQGEKLFF. The CDR3 nucleotides are TGTGCCAGCAGCGGACAGGGTGAAAAACTGTTTTTT.